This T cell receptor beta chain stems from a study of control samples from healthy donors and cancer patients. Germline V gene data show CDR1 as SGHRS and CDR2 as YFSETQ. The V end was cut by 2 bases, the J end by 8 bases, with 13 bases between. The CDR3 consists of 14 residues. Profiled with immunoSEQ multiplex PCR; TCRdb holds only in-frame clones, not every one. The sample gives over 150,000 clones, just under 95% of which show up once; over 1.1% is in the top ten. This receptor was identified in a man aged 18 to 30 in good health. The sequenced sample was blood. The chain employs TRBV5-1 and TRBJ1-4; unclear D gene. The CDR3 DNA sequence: TGCGCCAGCAGCTTACAAGAACCCAAGGAAAAACTGTTTTTT. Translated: CASSLQEPKEKLFF.